Sequencing of this T cell receptor (beta chain) was carried out in a study of OX40 agonist ivuxolimab in advanced cancers. Generated by immunoSEQ multiplex PCR, the TCRdb table keeps only in-frame clones and is missing some. The data hold tens of thousands of clones, with roughly nine tenths observed a single time. The source of this sequence is an adult with an advanced solid tumor such as melanoma, head and neck, liver or kidney cancer. This sample comprised CD4+ or CD8+ T cells sorted from blood, obtained in a trial of the OX40 agonist ivuxolimab.

The CDR3 DNA sequence: TGTGCCAGCAGCTTATTATTTGTAGCGGGAAAGGAAGAGACCCAGTACTTC. This gives the protein CASSLLFVAGKEETQYF. This rearrangement joins TRBV7-9 to TRBJ2-5; 8 positions match TRBD2. Germline V lookup: CDR1 SEHNR, CDR2 FQNEAQ (reference sequence). CDR3 size: 17 residues. V gave up 2 bases and J gave up 3 bases; unmatched junction bases: 11.